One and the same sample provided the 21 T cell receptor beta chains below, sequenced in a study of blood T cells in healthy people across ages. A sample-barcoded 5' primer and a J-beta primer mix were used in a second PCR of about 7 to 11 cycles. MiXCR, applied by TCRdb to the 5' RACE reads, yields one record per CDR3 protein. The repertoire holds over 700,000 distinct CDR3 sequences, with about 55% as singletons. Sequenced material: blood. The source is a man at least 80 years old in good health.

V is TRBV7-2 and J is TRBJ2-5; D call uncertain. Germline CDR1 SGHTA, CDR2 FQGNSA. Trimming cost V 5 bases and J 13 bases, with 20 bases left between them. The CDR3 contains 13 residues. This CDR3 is CASSPAVSYERYF. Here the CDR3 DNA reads TGTGCCAGCAGCCCGGCAGTATCCTACGAGCGGTACTTC.

This CDR3 reads CASSLVGTGPNQPQHF. The CDR3 DNA reads as TGTGCCAGCAGCTTAGTGGGGACAGGGCCCAATCAGCCCCAGCATTTT. J is TRBJ1-5 and V is TRBV7-2; 9 bases are a match to TRBD1. Germline lookup yields CDR1 SGHTA and CDR2 FQGNSA. CDR3 length: 16 residues. The J segment lost 3 bases and the V segment lost 1 base, leaving 4 bases of the junction unmatched.

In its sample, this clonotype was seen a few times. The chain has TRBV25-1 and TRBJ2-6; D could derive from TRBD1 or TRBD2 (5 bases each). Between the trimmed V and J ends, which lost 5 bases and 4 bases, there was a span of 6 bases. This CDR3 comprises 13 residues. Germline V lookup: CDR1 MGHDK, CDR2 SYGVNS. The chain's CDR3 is CASSRDGANVLTF. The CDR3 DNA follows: TGTGCCAGCAGTCGGGACGGGGCCAACGTCCTGACTTTC.

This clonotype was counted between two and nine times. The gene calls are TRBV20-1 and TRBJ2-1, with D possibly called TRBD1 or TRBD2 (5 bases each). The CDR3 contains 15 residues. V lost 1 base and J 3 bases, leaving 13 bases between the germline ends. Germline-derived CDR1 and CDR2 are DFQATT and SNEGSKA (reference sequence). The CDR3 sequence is CSARGAGTNYNEQFF. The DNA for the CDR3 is TGCAGTGCTAGAGGGGCCGGGACCAACTACAATGAGCAGTTCTTC.

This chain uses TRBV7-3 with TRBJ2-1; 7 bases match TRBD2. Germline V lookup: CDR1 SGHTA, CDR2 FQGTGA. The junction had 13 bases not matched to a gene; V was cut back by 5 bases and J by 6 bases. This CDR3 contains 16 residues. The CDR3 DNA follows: TGTGCCAGCAGCGGCCGGGGAGCGGGAAATCTCAATGAGCAGTTCTTC. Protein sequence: CASSGRGAGNLNEQFF.

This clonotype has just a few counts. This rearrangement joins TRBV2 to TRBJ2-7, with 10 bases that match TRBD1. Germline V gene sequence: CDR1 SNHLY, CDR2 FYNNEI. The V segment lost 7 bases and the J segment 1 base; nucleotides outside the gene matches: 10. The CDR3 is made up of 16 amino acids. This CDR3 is CASKWGRDRGSYEQYF. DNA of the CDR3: TGTGCCAGCAAGTGGGGTAGGGACAGGGGTTCCTACGAGCAGTACTTC.

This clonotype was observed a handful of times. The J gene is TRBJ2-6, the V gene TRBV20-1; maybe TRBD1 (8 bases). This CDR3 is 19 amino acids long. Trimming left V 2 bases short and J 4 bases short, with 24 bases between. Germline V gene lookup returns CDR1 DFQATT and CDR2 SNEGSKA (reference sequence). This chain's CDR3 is CSARPPGGGSFLGANVLTF. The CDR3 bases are TGCAGTGCTAGACCCCCAGGGGGCGGGAGCTTTTTAGGGGCCAACGTCCTGACTTTC.

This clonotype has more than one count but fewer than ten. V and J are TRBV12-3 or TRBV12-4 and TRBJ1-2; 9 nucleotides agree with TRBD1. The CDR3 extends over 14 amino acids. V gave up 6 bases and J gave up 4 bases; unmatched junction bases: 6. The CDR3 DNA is TGTGCCAGCAGGGGACAGGGCTTGGGCTATGGCTACACCTTC. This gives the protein CASRGQGLGYGYTF.

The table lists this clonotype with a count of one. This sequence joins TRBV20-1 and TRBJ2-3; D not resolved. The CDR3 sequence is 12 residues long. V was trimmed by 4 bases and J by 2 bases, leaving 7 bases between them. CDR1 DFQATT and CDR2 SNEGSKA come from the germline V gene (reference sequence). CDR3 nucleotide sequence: TGCAGTGCTAAATCTACCACAGATACGCAGTATTTT. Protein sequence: CSAKSTTDTQYF.

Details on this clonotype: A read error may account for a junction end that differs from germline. The CDR3 region has the DNA TGTGCCAGCACCCTAGGGACTAACTATGGCTGCACCTTC. It codes for CASTLGTNYGCTF. The J gene is TRBJ1-2, the V gene TRBV28; perhaps TRBD1 as D (5 bases). Germline loops: CDR1 MDHEN, CDR2 SYDVKM. The CDR3 sequence is 13 residues long.

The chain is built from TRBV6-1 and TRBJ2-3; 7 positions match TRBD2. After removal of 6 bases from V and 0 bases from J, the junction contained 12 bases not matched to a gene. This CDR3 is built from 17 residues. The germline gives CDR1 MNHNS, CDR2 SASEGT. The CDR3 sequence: CASSLALAVTSTDTQYF. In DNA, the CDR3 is TGTGCCAGCAGCCTGGCGCTAGCGGTAACTAGCACAGATACGCAGTATTTT.

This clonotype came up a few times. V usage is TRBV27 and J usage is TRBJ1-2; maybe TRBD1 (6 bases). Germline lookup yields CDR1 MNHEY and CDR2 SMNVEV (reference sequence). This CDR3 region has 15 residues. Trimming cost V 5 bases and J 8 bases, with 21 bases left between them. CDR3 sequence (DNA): TGTGCCAGCAGTGGGTCCGCACAGGGAGGCAAAGGCTACACCTTC. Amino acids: CASSGSAQGGKGYTF.

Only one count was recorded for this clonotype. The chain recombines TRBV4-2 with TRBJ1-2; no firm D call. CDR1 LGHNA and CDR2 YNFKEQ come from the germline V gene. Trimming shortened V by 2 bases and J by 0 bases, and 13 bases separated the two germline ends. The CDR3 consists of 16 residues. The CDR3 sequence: CASSQFITVANYGYTF. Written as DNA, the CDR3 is TGTGCCAGCAGCCAATTCATCACAGTCGCTAACTATGGCTACACCTTC.

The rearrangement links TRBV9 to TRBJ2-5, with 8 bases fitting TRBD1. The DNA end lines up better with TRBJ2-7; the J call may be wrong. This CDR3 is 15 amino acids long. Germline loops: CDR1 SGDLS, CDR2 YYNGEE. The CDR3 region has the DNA TGTGCCAGCAGCACCAGGGACAGGCTCCCCTACGAGCAGTACTTC. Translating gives CASSTRDRLPYEQYF.

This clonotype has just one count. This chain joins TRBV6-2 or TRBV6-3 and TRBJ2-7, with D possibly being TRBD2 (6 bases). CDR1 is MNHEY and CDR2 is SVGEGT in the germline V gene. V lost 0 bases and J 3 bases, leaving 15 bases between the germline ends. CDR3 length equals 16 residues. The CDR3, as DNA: TGTGCCAGCAGTTACTCGGGAGTGGGACTCAGCTACGAGCAGTACTTC. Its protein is CASSYSGVGLSYEQYF.

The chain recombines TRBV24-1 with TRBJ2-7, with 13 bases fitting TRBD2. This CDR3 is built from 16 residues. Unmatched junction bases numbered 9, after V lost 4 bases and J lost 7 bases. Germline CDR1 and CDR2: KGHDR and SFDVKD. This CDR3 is CATSDPGLAGLDEQYF. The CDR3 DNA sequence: TGTGCCACCAGTGACCCGGGACTAGCGGGATTAGATGAGCAGTACTTC.

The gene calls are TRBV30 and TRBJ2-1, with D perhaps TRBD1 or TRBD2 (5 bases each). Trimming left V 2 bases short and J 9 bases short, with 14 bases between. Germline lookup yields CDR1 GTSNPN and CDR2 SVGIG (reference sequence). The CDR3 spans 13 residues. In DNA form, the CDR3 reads TGTGCCTGGAGTCCTACCGCCGGGACTGAGCAGTTCTTC. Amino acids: CAWSPTAGTEQFF.

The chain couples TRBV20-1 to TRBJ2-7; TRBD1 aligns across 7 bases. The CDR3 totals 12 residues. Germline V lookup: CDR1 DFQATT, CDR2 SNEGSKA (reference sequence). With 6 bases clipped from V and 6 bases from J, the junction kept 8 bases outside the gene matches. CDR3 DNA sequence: TGCAGTGCCACAGGGACAGTTGGCGAGCAGTACTTC. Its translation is CSATGTVGEQYF.

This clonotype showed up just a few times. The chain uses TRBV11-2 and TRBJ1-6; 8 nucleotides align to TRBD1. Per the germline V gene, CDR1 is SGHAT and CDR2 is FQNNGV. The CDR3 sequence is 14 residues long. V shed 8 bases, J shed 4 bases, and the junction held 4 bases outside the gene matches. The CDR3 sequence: CASSGTGYNSPLHF. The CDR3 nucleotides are TGTGCCAGCTCCGGGACAGGTTATAATTCACCCCTCCACTTT. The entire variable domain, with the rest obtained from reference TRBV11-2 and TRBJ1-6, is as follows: EAGVAQSPRYKIIEKRQSVAFWCNPISGHATLYWYQQILGQGPKLLIQFQNNGVVDDSQLPKDRFSAERLKGVDSTLKIQPAKLEDSAVYLCASSGTGYNSPLHFGNGTRLTVT.

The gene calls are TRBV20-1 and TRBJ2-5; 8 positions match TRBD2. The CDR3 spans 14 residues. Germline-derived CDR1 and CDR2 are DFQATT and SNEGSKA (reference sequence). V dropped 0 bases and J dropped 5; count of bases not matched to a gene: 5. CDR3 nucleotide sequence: TGCAGTGCTAGAGATCCGGGAGGGTTGGAGACCCAGTACTTC. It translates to CSARDPGGLETQYF.

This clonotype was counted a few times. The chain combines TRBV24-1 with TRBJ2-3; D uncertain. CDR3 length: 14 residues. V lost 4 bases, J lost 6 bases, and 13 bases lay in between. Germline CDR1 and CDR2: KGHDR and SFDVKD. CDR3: CATSDPSGSDTQYF. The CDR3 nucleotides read TGTGCCACCAGTGACCCTTCGGGCTCGGATACGCAGTATTTT.